Listed below are T cell receptor beta chains from one sample, sequenced in a study of cytomegalovirus exposure and HLA in healthy donors. Sequenced by immunoSEQ multiplex PCR; TCRdb stores in-frame clones only, minus some. The sample has about 140,000 clones, roughly 80% seen once. Input material: PBMCs. The source is a female donor in good health and CMV-seronegative. Each CDR3 is given with its conserved first and last residue. The D gene is left open where the match is weak. Size is stated for part of the rows, as once, few or many counts, or as a class when the clone is expanded.

TRBD1,-,TRBJ2-1,TRBV6-5,CASTTGAGYNEQFF,TGTGCCAGCACAACAGGGGCAGGGTACAATGAGCAGTTCTTC
-,-,TRBJ1-1,TRBV7-2,CASSLGGENTEAFF,TGTGCCAGCAGCTTAGGGGGGGAAAACACTGAAGCTTTCTTT
-,-,TRBJ2-1,TRBV7-8,CASSLERQLAQFF,TGTGCCAGCAGCTTAGAACGTCAACTCGCCCAGTTCTTC
-,-,TRBJ1-2,TRBV30,CAGTISGYTF,TGTGCCGGAACGATTAGCGGCTACACCTTC
-,-,TRBJ1-2,TRBV7-8,CASSPWAGDGYTF,TGTGCCAGCAGCCCCTGGGCAGGGGATGGCTACACCTTC
-,-,TRBJ1-5,TRBV4-1,CASSQDGSAGQPQHF,TGCGCCAGCAGCCAAGACGGGTCCGCGGGACAGCCCCAGCATTTT
TRBD1,-,TRBJ1-4,TRBV5-1,CASSLGQGRGEKLFF,TGCGCCAGCAGCTTGGGACAGGGGAGGGGTGAAAAACTGTTTTTT
-,-,TRBJ1-4,TRBV15,CATSYDSRRLEKLFF,TGTGCCACCAGCTATGACAGTCGTCGCCTTGAAAAACTGTTTTTT
-,few,TRBJ1-4,TRBV4-2,CASSQTLATNEKLFF,TGTGCCAGCAGCCAAACGCTAGCAACTAATGAAAAACTGTTTTTT
TRBD1,many,TRBJ1-1,TRBV27,CASVGQENTEAFF,TGTGCCAGCGTGGGACAGGAGAACACTGAAGCTTTCTTT
TRBD1,-,TRBJ2-3,TRBV6-5,CASSSYRGQRTDTQYF,TGTGCCAGCAGTTCCTACAGGGGGCAGCGCACAGATACGCAGTATTTT
-,few,TRBJ1-4,TRBV2,CASLGDGGFNEKLFF,TGTGCCAGCCTAGGAGACGGGGGATTTAATGAAAAACTGTTTTTT
TRBD1,once,TRBJ2-7,TRBV28,CASTTRDRASYEQYF,TGTGCCAGCACGACCCGGGACAGGGCGTCCTACGAGCAGTACTTC
TRBD1,once,TRBJ2-5,TRBV5-1,CASSPRTGRETQYF,TGCGCCAGCAGCCCGAGGACAGGGCGAGAGACCCAGTACTTC
-,-,TRBJ2-2,TRBV6-5,CASSYGVGELFF,TGTGCCAGCAGTTACGGAGTCGGGGAGCTGTTTTTT
-,-,TRBJ2-7,TRBV2,CASSEGSFYEQYF,TGTGCCAGCAGTGAGGGGAGTTTCTACGAGCAGTACTTC
-,-,TRBJ1-2,TRBV7-7,CASSRTRTLTGLADGYTF,TGTGCTAGCAGCCGAACTCGAACCCTAACAGGGCTTGCTGATGGCTACACCTTC
TRBD1,-,TRBJ2-7,TRBV4-3,CASSQLPGQGAYEQYF,TGCGCCAGCAGCCAACTCCCGGGACAGGGAGCCTACGAGCAGTACTTC
-,-,TRBJ1-2,TRBV28,CASSYTRVRGYPF,TGTGCCAGCAGTTACACCCGGGTGCGTGGCTACCCCTTC
TRBD2,-,TRBJ2-1,TRBV5-4,CASSREGVKIREQFF,TGTGCCAGCAGCCGGGAGGGAGTGAAGATTCGTGAGCAGTTCTTC
TRBD1,-,TRBJ1-2,TRBV7-2,CASSLFEQGAGYTF,TGTGCCAGCAGCTTATTCGAACAGGGGGCTGGCTACACCTTC
-,few,TRBJ2-5,TRBV7-2,CASRQKLFGTQYF,TGTGCCAGCAGACAAAAACTATTCGGGACCCAGTACTTC
-,-,TRBJ1-2,TRBV7-8,CASSPGGTSYGYTF,TGTGCCAGCAGTCCCGGGGGGACTTCTTATGGCTACACCTTC
-,-,TRBJ1-6,TRBV6-5,CASRRTRDNNSPLHF,TGTGCCAGCAGACGGACCCGGGACAACAATTCACCCCTCCACTTT
TRBD1,-,TRBJ1-4,TRBV30,CAWSASNRGLTLLTNEKLFF,TGTGCCTGGAGTGCGTCGAACAGGGGGCTCACCCTCCTAACTAATGAAAAACTGTTTTTT
-,-,TRBJ1-5,TRBV19,CASSISGQPQHF,TGTGCCAGTAGTATATCGGGGCAGCCCCAGCATTTT
-,-,TRBJ1-2,TRBV27,CASSLDGFSFYGYTF,TGTGCCAGCAGCCTAGACGGATTTTCCTTCTATGGCTACACCTTC
TRBD1,-,TRBJ2-5,TRBV7-3,CASSKRQGITETQYF,TGTGCCAGCAGCAAAAGACAGGGGATAACGGAGACCCAGTACTTC
-,-,TRBJ1-4,TRBV2,CASGQPSTNEKLFF,TGTGCCAGCGGACAGCCCTCAACTAATGAAAAACTGTTTTTT
-,-,TRBJ1-1,TRBV9,CASSVGRENRVNTEAFF,TGTGCCAGCAGCGTAGGTAGGGAGAACAGGGTGAACACTGAAGCTTTCTTT
-,-,TRBJ1-6,TRBV19,CASSIFSSYNSPLHF,TGTGCCAGTAGTATCTTCAGCTCCTATAATTCACCCCTCCACTTT
TRBD2,-,TRBJ2-1,TRBV4-2,CASSQTASGRGNEQFF,TGTGCCAGCAGCCAAACTGCTAGCGGGAGGGGGAATGAGCAGTTCTTC
-,-,TRBJ2-1,TRBV19,CASTSIYNEQFF,TGTGCCAGTACTAGTATCTACAATGAGCAGTTCTTC
-,once,TRBJ2-7,TRBV30,CAWTAGPSYEQYF,TGTGCCTGGACGGCAGGGCCCTCCTACGAGCAGTACTTC
-,-,TRBJ2-1,TRBV21-1,CASSNSPRTGGGFQFF,TGTGCCAGCAGCAACTCCCCTAGGACAGGGGGCGGGTTTCAGTTCTTC
-,-,TRBJ1-6,TRBV5-6,CASTSTDSSYNSPLHF,TGTGCCAGCACCTCTACCGACAGCTCCTATAATTCACCCCTCCACTTT
-,-,TRBJ2-5,TRBV6-1,CASSFQRGMGETQYF,TGTGCCAGCAGCTTCCAGAGGGGGATGGGGGAGACCCAGTACTTC
-,-,TRBJ2-7,TRBV19,CASSIDRYYEQYF,TGTGCCAGTAGTATAGATCGTTATTACGAGCAGTACTTC
-,-,TRBJ1-2,TRBV4-3,CASSQELTWGGYTF,TGCGCCAGCAGCCAAGAACTTACATGGGGCGGCTACACCTTC
TRBD2,-,TRBJ2-5,TRBV5-4,CASSRLAGGRYQETQYF,TGTGCCAGCAGCCGACTAGCGGGGGGGCGGTACCAAGAGACCCAGTACTTC
TRBD1,-,TRBJ2-7,TRBV13,CASSSKGQGAYEQYF,TGTGCCAGCAGTTCAAAGGGACAGGGGGCCTACGAGCAGTACTTC
TRBD2,-,TRBJ2-5,TRBV27,CASSGRRLAGETQYF,TGTGCCAGCAGTGGTAGGAGACTAGCTGGGGAGACCCAGTACTTC
TRBD1,few,TRBJ1-1,TRBV6-6,CASSPQGAGTEAFF,TGTGCCAGCAGTCCACAGGGGGCAGGAACTGAAGCTTTCTTT
-,-,TRBJ2-7,TRBV27,CASSSHPRTGRDEQYF,TGTGCCAGCAGTTCCCACCCCAGGACAGGGAGGGACGAGCAGTACTTC
TRBD1,-,TRBJ2-1,TRBV7-9,CASSFNRGVHEQFF,TGTGCCAGCAGCTTTAACAGGGGGGTCCATGAGCAGTTCTTC
TRBD2,-,TRBJ2-7,TRBV9,CASSVGGVSYEQYF,TGTGCCAGCAGCGTGGGAGGGGTATCCTACGAGCAGTACTTC
TRBD2,-,TRBJ2-6,TRBV11-2,CASSLEAVSGMASGANVLTF,TGTGCCAGCAGCTTAGAGGCGGTTAGCGGGATGGCCTCTGGGGCCAACGTCCTGACTTTC